The rows below give T cell receptor beta chains drawn from one sample of a study of blood T cell repertoires in COVID-19. Sequencing used immunoSEQ multiplex PCR; TCRdb keeps in-frame clones, though not all of them. The sample holds about 260,000 clones, around 87% seen once. The sample consisted of peripheral blood. The source of these receptors is a woman in her fifties or sixties with acute or convalescent COVID-19. CDR3s include the opening cysteine and the closing phenylalanine or tryptophan. The order of the fields is clone size, D gene, V gene, J gene, CDR3 length, CDR3 DNA, CDR3 protein. The D gene is left open where the match is weak. Not all rows give a size; the values are once, few, many and, for expanded clones, a class.

-,-,TRBV28,TRBJ1-1,17,TGTGCCAGCAGTTTATCCTCGGCCGGGGGTCGGAACACTGAAGCTTTCTTT,CASSLSSAGGRNTEAFF
-,-,TRBV5-1,TRBJ2-5,17,TGCGCCAGCAGCTTAGGCGTTAGCGGCAACTCCCAAGAGACCCAGTACTTC,CASSLGVSGNSQETQYF
-,-,TRBV11-2,TRBJ2-7,16,TGTGCCAGCAGTCCTGCGGGGTCAGGGACCTTCTACGAGCAGTACTTC,CASSPAGSGTFYEQYF
-,-,TRBV9,TRBJ2-3,12,TGTGCCAGCAGCGTAGACCGGAGGGCGCAGTATTTT,CASSVDRRAQYF
-,-,TRBV18,TRBJ2-5,14,TGTGCCAGCTCACCTAGACGCAGGTCGGAGACCCAGTACTTC,CASSPRRRSETQYF
-,-,TRBV6-4,TRBJ1-1,13,TGTGCCAGCAGCCTTGAGGTAGACACTGAAGCTTTCTTT,CASSLEVDTEAFF
-,TRBD1,TRBV5-4,TRBJ2-3,14,TGTGCCAGCAGCTTGGCGGACAGGGAGAGTACGCAGTATTTT,CASSLADRESTQYF
-,-,TRBV19,TRBJ1-4,14,TGTGCCAGTAGTATCTCGGGTGTAGACGAAAAACTGTTTTTT,CASSISGVDEKLFF
-,TRBD1,TRBV19,TRBJ2-5,17,TGTGCCAGTAGTATCCGGACAGGGATCAGGTTCCAAGAGACCCAGTACTTC,CASSIRTGIRFQETQYF
-,TRBD2,TRBV4-1,TRBJ2-1,16,TGCGCCAGCAGCCAACTGACTAGCGGGGGGAACAATGAGCAGTTCTTC,CASSQLTSGGNNEQFF
-,TRBD1,TRBV5-1,TRBJ1-2,13,TGCGCCAGCCAGGGACAGGATAACTATGGCTACACCTTC,CASQGQDNYGYTF
-,TRBD1,TRBV10-3,TRBJ1-5,13,TGTGCCATCGGGAAGGACAGGGAACAGCCCCAGCATTTT,CAIGKDREQPQHF
-,-,TRBV6-5,TRBJ1-5,15,TGTGCCAGCAGCTCCGGGTCTCGGAGCAATCAGCCCCAGCATTTT,CASSSGSRSNQPQHF
-,-,TRBV9,TRBJ2-5,16,TGTGCCAGCAGCGCCGCGGGGACGGGGTATCTAGAGACCCAGTACTTC,CASSAAGTGYLETQYF
-,TRBD1,TRBV7-2,TRBJ2-2,14,TGTGCCAGCAGTAGAACAGGGGTCACCGGGGAGCTGTTTTTT,CASSRTGVTGELFF
-,-,TRBV27,TRBJ1-6,16,TGTGCCAGCAGGCGAATCTTGGGGGCGCTCAATTCACCCCTCCACTTT,CASRRILGALNSPLHF
once,TRBD2,TRBV6-5,TRBJ2-7,14,TGTGCCAGCAGTTATAGCGGGAGTTCGTACGAGCAGTACTTC,CASSYSGSSYEQYF
-,TRBD1,TRBV2,TRBJ2-1,18,TGTGCCAGCAGTGCGGGGACAGGGGGCTTGAGGATTTACAATGAGCAGTTCTTC,CASSAGTGGLRIYNEQFF
-,TRBD2,TRBV3-1/TRBV3-2,TRBJ2-5,15,TGTGCCAGCAGCCAAGATTCTAGCGGGGAAGAGACCCAGTACTTC,CASSQDSSGEETQYF
-,-,TRBV19,TRBJ2-5,12,TGTGCCAGTAGGCGGGGAACTGGGACCCAGTACTTC,CASRRGTGTQYF
-,TRBD2,TRBV6-1,TRBJ2-7,15,TGTGCCAGCAGTGAAGCGGGCGGGAGGGGAAACGAGCAGTACTTC,CASSEAGGRGNEQYF
few,-,TRBV12-5,TRBJ2-5,14,TGTGCTAGTGGTCATACGTCTCGCGGAGAGACCCAGTACTTC,CASGHTSRGETQYF
-,TRBD2,TRBV5-1,TRBJ2-6,21,TGCGCCAGCAGCTTGTGGGGAGGGACTAGCGGGACCCTCTCTGGGGCCAACGTCCTGACTTTC,CASSLWGGTSGTLSGANVLTF
-,-,TRBV21-1,TRBJ2-7,17,TGTGCCAGCAGCAAAACGCAGACCCTAGCGGGAGGCTACGAGCAGTACTTC,CASSKTQTLAGGYEQYF
-,TRBD1,TRBV14,TRBJ1-2,15,TGTGCCAGCAGCCAAGACAGAGGGGGCAGATATGGCTACACCTTC,CASSQDRGGRYGYTF
-,-,TRBV5-1,TRBJ1-2,13,TGCGCCAGCAGCTTGGGTCAGAGCGGCGGCTACACCTTC,CASSLGQSGGYTF
-,TRBD1,TRBV18,TRBJ1-6,15,TGTGCCAGCTCACCAGGGACAGGGCGGGATTCACCCCTCCACTTT,CASSPGTGRDSPLHF
-,-,TRBV5-1,TRBJ2-7,14,TGCGCCAGCAGCTCCACAGGGTCGGGGTTCGAGCAGTACTTC,CASSSTGSGFEQYF
-,-,TRBV5-1,TRBJ2-6,16,TGCGCCAGCACTCCCCCCCTCCTCTCTGGGGCCAACGTCCTGACTTTC,CASTPPLLSGANVLTF
-,-,TRBV29-1,TRBJ2-5,13,TGCAGCGTTGAGTGGGACAACCAAGAGACCCAGTACTTC,CSVEWDNQETQYF
-,-,TRBV19,TRBJ2-7,13,TGTGCCAGTAGTCCAACTGTTGCCTACGAGCAGTACTTC,CASSPTVAYEQYF
-,TRBD1,TRBV18,TRBJ1-1,15,TGTGCCAGCTCACCACGACAGGGGCCGAACACTGAAGCTTTCTTT,CASSPRQGPNTEAFF
-,TRBD1,TRBV4-1,TRBJ2-5,14,TGCGCCAGCAGTGGATCCAGGGGGTCGGAGACCCAGTACTTC,CASSGSRGSETQYF
-,TRBD1,TRBV20-1,TRBJ2-7,14,TGCAGTGCTAGTTGGGACAGGGGGCGCGACGAGCAGTACTTC,CSASWDRGRDEQYF
few,-,TRBV6-2/TRBV6-3,TRBJ1-5,13,TGTGCCAGCAGTTACAATCCTCCCCAGCCCCAGCATTTT,CASSYNPPQPQHF
-,-,TRBV30,TRBJ1-6,13,TGTGCCTGGTTTCGGGACATGGGATCACCCCTCCACTTT,CAWFRDMGSPLHF
-,TRBD2,TRBV28,TRBJ2-2,15,TGTGCCAGCAGTTTAGGGGGGGTCAACACCGGGGAGCTGTTTTTT,CASSLGGVNTGELFF
-,-,TRBV24-1,TRBJ1-2,14,TGTGCCACCAGTGAAGGACAGCCTCCATATGGCTACACCTTC,CATSEGQPPYGYTF
-,-,TRBV7-2,TRBJ2-7,13,TGTGCCAGCAGCGCAGATTTGCAGGGGAAGCAGTACTTC,CASSADLQGKQYF
once,-,TRBV10-3,TRBJ1-1,13,TGTGCCATCAGTGATCAGGGGAACACTGAAGCTTTCTTT,CAISDQGNTEAFF
few,-,TRBV6-5,TRBJ1-1,13,TGTGCCAGCAGTTACCCCCGACAGAATGAAGCTTTCTTT,CASSYPRQNEAFF
-,-,TRBV5-1,TRBJ2-1,12,TGCGCCAGCAGCTTGGCCCTAGTCGAGCAGTTCTTC,CASSLALVEQFF
-,-,TRBV28,TRBJ1-4,12,TGTGCCAGCAGTTTAGCGGGGGAAAAACTGTTTTTT,CASSLAGEKLFF
-,TRBD2,TRBV2,TRBJ2-7,15,TGTGCCAGCAGTGAATCCGGGACTAGCGCATACGAGCAGTACTTC,CASSESGTSAYEQYF
-,-,TRBV19,TRBJ1-1,13,TGTGCCAGTAGTATGTACAGGGACACTGAAGCTTTCTTT,CASSMYRDTEAFF
-,TRBD1,TRBV6-6,TRBJ1-5,13,TGTGCCAGCTTCGAACAGGGGTACCAGCCCCAGCATTTT,CASFEQGYQPQHF
-,TRBD1,TRBV28,TRBJ1-2,13,TGTGCCAGCAGGCGGACAGGGAGTTGGGGCTACACCTTC,CASRRTGSWGYTF
-,-,TRBV4-1,TRBJ2-2,18,TGCGCCAGCAGCCAAGCCTCGTACGGGGGTATGCGGGCCGGGGAGCTGTTTTTT,CASSQASYGGMRAGELFF
-,-,TRBV9,TRBJ2-7,13,TGTGCCAGCACCTCCCTGAGGGGGAACGAGCAGTACTTC,CASTSLRGNEQYF
-,-,TRBV19,TRBJ2-1,13,TGTGCCAGCCTTCTCCGAGGGTCCAATGAGCAGTTCTTC,CASLLRGSNEQFF
-,TRBD1,TRBV27,TRBJ1-2,17,TGTGCCAGCAGTTCGACAGGGGCCTCCTATACGGGCTATGGCTACACCTTC,CASSSTGASYTGYGYTF
-,-,TRBV27,TRBJ2-6,15,TGTGCCAGCAGTTCGACAGGCTCTGGGGCCAACGTCCTGACTTTC,CASSSTGSGANVLTF
-,TRBD2,TRBV28,TRBJ2-7,14,TGTGCCAGCAGTGAAGCGGGAGCCCCCTACGAGCAGTACTTC,CASSEAGAPYEQYF
few,TRBD1,TRBV19,TRBJ1-2,11,TGTGCCAGTAGGACAGGGGATGGCTACACCTTC,CASRTGDGYTF
once,TRBD2,TRBV5-1,TRBJ2-3,15,TGCGCCAGCAGCTTGGGCGGACTAGGGGCAGATACGCAGTATTTT,CASSLGGLGADTQYF
-,-,TRBV6-5,TRBJ1-1,14,TGTGCCAGCAGATCTCCCACAGGGAACACTGAAGCTTTCTTT,CASRSPTGNTEAFF
once,TRBD2,TRBV5-1,TRBJ2-1,15,TGCGCCAGCAGCTTGGGACTAGCGGATTACAATGAGCAGTTCTTC,CASSLGLADYNEQFF